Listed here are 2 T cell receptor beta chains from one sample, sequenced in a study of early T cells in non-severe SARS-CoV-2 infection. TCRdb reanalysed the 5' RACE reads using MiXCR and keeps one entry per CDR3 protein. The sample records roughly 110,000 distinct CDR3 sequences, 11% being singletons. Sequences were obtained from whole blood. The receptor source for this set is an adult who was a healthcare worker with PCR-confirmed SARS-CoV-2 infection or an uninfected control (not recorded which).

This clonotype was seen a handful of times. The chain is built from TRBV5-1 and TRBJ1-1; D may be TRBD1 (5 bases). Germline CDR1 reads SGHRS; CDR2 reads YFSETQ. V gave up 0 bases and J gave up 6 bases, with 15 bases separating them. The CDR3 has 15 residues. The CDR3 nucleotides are TGCGCCAGCAGCTTGGGCGGCAGGGCGGCACCTGAAGCTTTCTTT. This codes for CASSLGGRAAPEAFF.

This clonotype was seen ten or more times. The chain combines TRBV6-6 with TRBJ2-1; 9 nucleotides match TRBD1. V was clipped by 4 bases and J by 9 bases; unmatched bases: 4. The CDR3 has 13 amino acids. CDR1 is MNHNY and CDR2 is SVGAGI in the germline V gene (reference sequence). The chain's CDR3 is CASSSPGQGEQFF. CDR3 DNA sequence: TGTGCCAGCAGTTCCCCGGGACAGGGTGAGCAGTTCTTC.